This is a list of T cell receptor beta chains from one sample in a study of cytomegalovirus exposure and HLA in healthy donors. This table comes from immunoSEQ multiplex PCR, and its TCRdb copy is limited to in-frame clones, with some not included. The sample lists approximately 120,000 clones; 85% to 90% were seen once. Material for sequencing was PBMCs. The receptors stem from a woman aged 18-30 years in good health and CMV-seronegative. The conserved cysteine and the conserved F or W are not part of the CDR3 here. D genes are given only for firm matches.

D gene	J gene	V gene	CDR3 protein
TRBD1	TRBJ2-7	TRBV6-5	ASSPTGPYEQY
NA	TRBJ2-5	TRBV9	ASSVARAGTQY
NA	TRBJ2-1	TRBV9	ASSLGRGTYNEQF
TRBD2	TRBJ2-3	TRBV27	ASSFQTSGVKDTQY
NA	TRBJ1-2	TRBV6-1	ASSESFLRDTDGYT
NA	TRBJ1-2	TRBV9	ASSVGAAGRDYGYT
NA	TRBJ1-1	TRBV7-3	ASREGNTEAF
NA	TRBJ2-7	TRBV19	ASGARDTAYEQY
TRBD1	TRBJ1-5	TRBV6-5	ASGNRDRNNQPQH
TRBD2	TRBJ2-2	TRBV9	ASSAPAGVFGGELF
NA	TRBJ2-1	TRBV28	ASSFNARSSYNEQF
TRBD1	TRBJ1-2	TRBV6-5	ASREEGQGVYGYT
TRBD1	TRBJ1-2	TRBV5-6	ASSLPPGQNYGYT
NA	TRBJ2-5	TRBV13	ASSFRDSQETQY
TRBD2	TRBJ2-2	TRBV4-2	ASSPGAGGNTGELF
NA	TRBJ2-1	TRBV25-1	ASSQTTGSSYNEQF
NA	TRBJ2-7	TRBV20-1	SATPRLEQY
TRBD2	TRBJ2-2	TRBV6-1	ASSEGLAMNTGELF
TRBD2	TRBJ2-2	TRBV5-4	ASAPGGLAGENTGELF
TRBD1	TRBJ2-7	TRBV5-6	ASSLGQGAYEQY
NA	TRBJ1-1	TRBV9	ASSLQQRDTEAF
NA	TRBJ1-2	TRBV10-1	ASSECRGLGYT
NA	TRBJ2-7	TRBV28	ASSLGQAHEQY
NA	TRBJ1-1	TRBV2	ASSESRTLMNTEAF
TRBD1	TRBJ1-1	TRBV27	ASSLSYRGGTEAF
TRBD1	TRBJ1-4	TRBV30	AWSVDTRGREEKLF
NA	TRBJ2-2	TRBV11-2	ASSLQGRGRTGELF
NA	TRBJ1-1	TRBV7-2	ASSLTGKAF
TRBD1	TRBJ2-7	TRBV4-3	ASSQGIGQGAREQY
TRBD2	TRBJ2-7	TRBV6-1	ASMLRGEVGEQY
TRBD2	TRBJ2-1	TRBV25-1	ASSLGLAGEGSEQF
TRBD2	TRBJ2-2	TRBV19	ASSFLTSGDTGELF
TRBD2	TRBJ2-2	TRBV30	AWMIPGLEAGELF
NA	TRBJ2-3	TRBV5-1	ASSFQDYADTQY
TRBD2	TRBJ2-5	TRBV30	AVLAGVIDRETQY
TRBD1	TRBJ1-1	TRBV6-5	ASSYSPGGTEAF
TRBD1	TRBJ2-7	TRBV5-4	ASSYRGSYEQY
NA	TRBJ1-3	TRBV6-1	ASNPRGTGNTIY